A single T cell receptor (beta chain) is shown here with its context. Its specificity is not known. These data are taken from a study of cytomegalovirus exposure and HLA in healthy donors. The study, taken as a whole, reports: TCR sequences were mostly rare, though some public TCRs occurred in many donors. A few of the chains that were CMV-associated were confirmed in vitro to be specific for CMV antigens. A list of approximately 150 TCR beta chains associated with cytomegalovirus was given.

While the first cohort had some 700 subjects, the donors belonged to the separate validation cohort of over a hundred subjects. The method was immunoSEQ multiplex PCR; TCRdb's version includes in-frame clones alone and lacks a portion of them. Counted here are around 300,000 clones, approximately 86% occurring once; the ten biggest clones make up 0.95% to 1.5%. There are 17 residues in the CDR3. The V gene end was trimmed by 3 bases and the J gene end by 0 bases; junction bases not matched to a gene: 6. CDR1 is SGDLS and CDR2 is YYNGEE in the germline V gene. V usage is TRBV9 and J usage is TRBJ1-6; 7 bases line up with TRBD1. This receptor was taken from a woman aged 30 to 39 in good health and CMV-seropositive. The sample consisted of PBMCs. CDR3 DNA: TGTGCCAGCAGCGGTGTACAGGGGAGCTCCTATAATTCACCCCTCCACTTT. It yields the protein CASSGVQGSSYNSPLHF.